The 6 T cell receptor beta chains given below trace back to one sample, sequenced in a study of shared clonotypes between healthy human individuals. Produced via immunoSEQ multiplex PCR; TCRdb's table is partial and in-frame only. The repertoire holds about 1 million clones, with around 76% as singletons. Sequencing input: memory CD4+ T cells sorted from blood. The subset was: CD45RA-negative fraction. The origin of the receptors is a man between 18 and 29 years old in good health.

The chain joins TRBV28 to TRBJ2-1; 8 nucleotides align to TRBD1. CDR1 and CDR2 from the germline V gene are MDHEN and SYDVKM. The CDR3 is made up of 15 amino acids. V lost 6 bases to trimming and J lost 3 bases; unmatched junction nucleotides: 7. For the CDR3, the DNA is TGTGCCAGCAGCAACGACAGGGGCGGCTACAATGAGCAGTTCTTC. This sequence encodes CASSNDRGGYNEQFF. The full variable domain, in which reference TRBV28 and TRBJ2-1 provide the parts outside the CDR3, is DVKVTQSSRYLVKRTGEKVFLECVQDMDHENMFWYRQDPGLGLRLIYFSYDVKMKEKGDIPEGYSVSREKKERFSLILESASTNQTSMYLCASSNDRGGYNEQFFGPGTRLTVL.

V is TRBV4-1 and J is TRBJ2-1, with TRBD2 matching 8 bases. J lost 5 bases, V lost 5 bases, and 11 bases had no gene match. This CDR3 is built from 16 residues. The germline CDR1 and CDR2 sequences are MGHRA and YSYEKL. The CDR3 DNA reads as TGCGCCAGCAGCGGAACGTCGGGGGGGCCCGACAATGAGCAGTTCTTC. Translated: CASSGTSGGPDNEQFF.

The genes are TRBV18 and TRBJ2-5; the D call may be TRBD1 or TRBD2 (5 bases each). The CDR3 runs to 13 residues. Germline loops: CDR1 KGHSH, CDR2 LQKENI. V gave up 3 bases and J gave up 4 bases, with 9 bases separating them. The chain's CDR3 is CASSPGERETQYF. CDR3 nucleotide sequence: TGTGCCAGCTCACCGGGGGAGAGAGAGACCCAGTACTTC.

As to this clone: Within the sample, other DNA sequences also encode this same CDR3. The chain recombines TRBV30 with TRBJ2-2; no clear D gene. V was trimmed by 2 bases and J by 5 bases, leaving 3 bases between them. The CDR3 contains 11 residues. In germline, CDR1 is GTSNPN, CDR2 SVGIG (reference sequence). The CDR3 DNA follows: TGTGCCTGGAGTCGTACCGGGGAGCTGTTTTTT. Translation gives CAWSRTGELFF.

This chain joins TRBV11-2 and TRBJ2-7, with 9 bases fitting TRBD1. Germline V lookup: CDR1 SGHAT, CDR2 FQNNGV. This CDR3 is 15 amino acids long. The V segment lost 4 bases and the J segment 3 bases; nucleotides outside the gene matches: 7. Written as DNA, the CDR3 is TGTGCCAGCAGCTCCCAGACAGGGGGGGACTACGAGCAGTACTTC. It translates to CASSSQTGGDYEQYF.

The genes are TRBV9 and TRBJ2-7; D is possibly TRBD1 or TRBD2 (5 bases each). Germline values: CDR1 SGDLS, CDR2 YYNGEE. The ends were cut back, 0 bases at V and 1 base at J, with 11 bases in the middle. CDR3 length: 15 amino acids. The CDR3 reads CASSVARGQSYEQYF. Here the CDR3 DNA reads TGTGCCAGCAGCGTAGCGAGGGGTCAGTCCTACGAGCAGTACTTC.